The 30 T cell receptor beta chains below come from one sample, sequenced in a study of T cell clones after liver transplantation. TCRdb's table, derived via immunoSEQ multiplex PCR, lists solely in-frame clones and lacks some. The data show fewer than 85,000 clones, with roughly 80% seen just once and 0.65% to 0.85% held by the top ten. The input for sequencing was CD4+ T cells from blood, taken 12 months after liver transplant. These receptors were obtained from a human patient who received a liver transplant. The graft donor may account for some of the T cells.

The chain couples TRBV7-9 to TRBJ2-6; TRBD1 might be the D (5 bases). This CDR3 comprises 15 residues. CDR1 and CDR2 (germline): SEHNR, FQNEAQ (reference sequence). The V end lost 5 bases, the J end lost 2 bases, and 10 bases lay between the germline ends. CDR3 nucleotides: TGTGCCAGCAGCCATACAGGAGCTGGGGCCAACGTCCTGACTTTC. Translating it yields CASSHTGAGANVLTF.

The V call is TRBV18, the J call TRBJ2-7, with 11 bases lining up with TRBD2. Per the germline V gene, CDR1 is KGHSH and CDR2 is LQKENI. The V gene end was trimmed by 4 bases and the J gene end by 0 bases; junction bases not matched to a gene: 5. The CDR3 runs 16 residues. In DNA form, the CDR3 reads TGTGCCAGCTCACAAACCGGGACTAGCGGCTCCTACGAGCAGTACTTC. It yields the protein CASSQTGTSGSYEQYF.

The V and J genes are TRBV11-3 and TRBJ2-1; 15 positions agree with TRBD2. CDR1 and CDR2 (germline): SGHNT, YENEEA. V gave up 5 bases and J gave up 7 bases; unmatched junction bases: 3. The CDR3 is made up of 15 amino acids. This CDR3 reads CASSTGLAGGNEQFF. DNA of the CDR3: TGTGCCAGCAGCACGGGACTAGCGGGGGGAAATGAGCAGTTCTTC.

The chain has TRBV6-5 and TRBJ2-3; no definite D call. Germline assignment: CDR1 MNHEY and CDR2 SVGAGI. The CDR3 extends over 13 amino acids. Deletions cut 0 bases from V and 7 bases from J, with 8 bases between. The CDR3 DNA sequence: TGTGCCAGCAGTTACTCGATGAGGAATACGCAGTATTTT. It yields the protein CASSYSMRNTQYF.

The rearrangement joins TRBV10-2 to TRBJ2-7; 9 bases agree with TRBD1. The germline CDR1 and CDR2 sequences are WSHSY and SAAADI. The CDR3 runs to 14 residues. The V gene end was trimmed by 6 bases and the J gene end by 2 bases; junction bases not matched to a gene: 5. The CDR3 loop is CASRAGQGTYEQYF. CDR3 nucleotides: TGCGCCAGCAGGGCGGGACAGGGCACCTACGAGCAGTACTTC.

V and J are TRBV5-1 and TRBJ2-3, with a possible D match to TRBD2 (6 bases). CDR3 size: 17 residues. Germline assignment: CDR1 SGHRS and CDR2 YFSETQ. Trimming removed 0 bases at V and 2 bases at J, with 16 bases between. Here the CDR3 DNA reads TGCGCCAGCAGCTTGGACGGGACTCCCCAAAACACAGATACGCAGTATTTT. Translation gives CASSLDGTPQNTDTQYF.

The V call is TRBV28, the J call TRBJ1-3; 7 nucleotides match TRBD1. This CDR3 is built from 17 residues. Germline V gene data show CDR1 as MDHEN and CDR2 as SYDVKM. V lost 3 bases, J lost 2 bases, and 10 bases stayed unmatched. The CDR3 DNA is TGTGCCAGCAGTTTGGACAGGCGTAGATACCCTGGAAACACCATATATTTT. Translating it yields CASSLDRRRYPGNTIYF.

V usage is TRBV6-6 and J usage is TRBJ2-5, with D perhaps TRBD1 or TRBD2 (5 bases each). This CDR3 comprises 14 residues. V was cut by 6 bases and J by 4 bases, with 15 bases left in between. Per the germline V gene, CDR1 is MNHNY and CDR2 is SVGAGI (reference sequence). In nucleotides, the CDR3 is TGTGCCAGCAGACAGGAGGTATTGGCAGAGACCCAGTACTTC. Amino acid sequence: CASRQEVLAETQYF.

The CDR3 loop reads CASSLSVAGGYGYTF. The CDR3 coding sequence is TGTGCCAGCAGCTTATCAGTCGCTGGGGGCTATGGCTACACCTTC. The chain links TRBV7-9 to TRBJ1-2; tentatively, D is TRBD1 (5 bases). Trimming removed 2 bases from V and 4 bases from J, with 14 bases in between. The germline V gene has CDR1 SEHNR and CDR2 FQNEAQ (reference sequence). The CDR3 is made up of 15 amino acids. The variable domain in full, completed from reference TRBV7-9 and TRBJ1-2, reads DTGVSQNPRHKITKRGQNVTFRCDPISEHNRLYWYRQTLGQGPEFLTYFQNEAQLEKSRLLSDRFSAERPKGSFSTLEIQRTEQGDSAMYLCASSLSVAGGYGYTFGSGTRLTVV.

The chain is built from TRBV5-1 and TRBJ1-2; 10 nucleotides line up with TRBD1. The CDR3 is 16 residues long. The V gene's germline CDR1 is SGHRS and CDR2 YFSETQ. V was clipped by 0 bases and J by 5 bases; unmatched bases: 7. For the CDR3, the DNA is TGCGCCAGCAGCTTGGCCGGGACAGGGGCCCGTTATGGCTACACCTTC. Protein product: CASSLAGTGARYGYTF.

In DNA, the CDR3 is TGTGCCATCAGTGGGGGGACGACGGGCGGGGAGCTGTTTTTT. Amino acid sequence: CAISGGTTGGELFF. V is TRBV10-3 and J is TRBJ2-2; D may be TRBD1 or TRBD2 (5 bases each). From germline, CDR1 is ENHRY and CDR2 SYGVKD. The CDR3 runs to 14 residues. V shed 4 bases and J shed 7 bases, with 13 bases lying between them.

The chain couples TRBV19 to TRBJ2-6; a weak D match, TRBD1 (5 bases). Germline CDR1 reads LNHDA; CDR2 reads SQIVND (reference sequence). The CDR3 totals 16 residues. The V end was cut by 4 bases, the J end by 4 bases, with 14 bases between. The CDR3 region has the DNA TGTGCCAGTAGTAGGGGCAGGGCAGCAGGGGCCAACGTCCTGACTTTC. The encoded protein is CASSRGRAAGANVLTF.

The chain employs TRBV20-1 and TRBJ1-2; D is ambiguous. The CDR3 runs 11 residues. The V end was cut by 3 bases, the J end by 9 bases, with 11 bases between. The germline CDR1 and CDR2 sequences are DFQATT and SNEGSKA (reference sequence). The CDR3 coding sequence is TGCAGTGCTAGGTTGGGAGACCGCTACACCTTC. This sequence encodes CSARLGDRYTF.

The chain uses TRBV18 and TRBJ1-2; no firm D call. Germline V gives CDR1 KGHSH, CDR2 LQKENI. The CDR3 has 15 amino acids. Trimming took 1 base from V and 1 from J, leaving 10 bases between them. The CDR3 here is CASSPLTQFNYGYTF. The DNA of the CDR3 is TGTGCCAGCTCACCACTTACACAATTTAACTATGGCTACACCTTC.

This clone was seen only once. V and J are TRBV18 and TRBJ1-3; unclear D gene. The CDR3 is 14 residues long. V lost 3 bases and J lost 6, with 12 bases in between. Germline lookup yields CDR1 KGHSH and CDR2 LQKENI. Here the CDR3 DNA reads TGTGCCAGCTCACCCTCGGAGACGGAAAACACCATATATTTT. Amino acids: CASSPSETENTIYF.

This chain links TRBV28 with TRBJ1-5; perhaps TRBD1 as D (6 bases). The CDR3 runs 18 residues. Germline CDR1 reads MDHEN; CDR2 reads SYDVKM. Trimming pared 8 bases from V and 0 bases from J, leaving 23 bases between. The CDR3 DNA follows: TGTGCCAGCCACCGGGACATCCGTTTTTTTTATAGCAATCAGCCCCAGCATTTT. This translates into CASHRDIRFFYSNQPQHF.

The V and J genes are TRBV27 and TRBJ2-6, with D tentatively TRBD2 (6 bases). V dropped 10 bases and J dropped 0 bases, with 10 bases sitting between them. The germline V gene has CDR1 MNHEY and CDR2 SMNVEV (reference sequence). The CDR3 runs 14 residues. DNA of the CDR3: TGTGCCACTTCGGACTACTCTGGGGCCAACGTCCTGACTTTC. Its protein product is CATSDYSGANVLTF.

J is TRBJ2-4 and V is TRBV19, with unresolved D. V lost 3 bases to trimming and J lost 5 bases, with 8 bases between them. The germline CDR1 and CDR2 sequences are LNHDA and SQIVND (reference sequence). The CDR3 is 13 amino acids. The CDR3: CASSIGRQNIQYF. The CDR3 DNA follows: TGTGCCAGTAGTATCGGCAGACAAAACATTCAGTACTTC.

The chain employs TRBV4-3 and TRBJ1-2; 7 nucleotides line up with TRBD1. CDR3 size: 16 residues. The V gene's germline CDR1 is LGHNA and CDR2 YSLEER. V shed 3 bases and J 7 bases; nucleotides not matched to a gene: 14. The CDR3 coding sequence is TGCGCCAGCAGCCAGAGGGGGCGTATCTCCCGGGGTGGCTACACCTTC. It translates to CASSQRGRISRGGYTF.

The chain carries TRBV9 and TRBJ2-5; a possible D gene is TRBD2 (5 bases). The CDR3 has 14 amino acids. Looked up from germline, CDR1 is SGDLS and CDR2 is YYNGEE. Trimming removed 4 bases from V and 5 bases from J, with 15 bases in between. The CDR3 reads CASSLGLSGETQYF. The CDR3 coding sequence is TGTGCCAGCAGCCTCGGACTTTCTGGGGAGACCCAGTACTTC.

The chain carries TRBV6-1 and TRBJ1-6; a weak D match, TRBD1 (5 bases). The CDR3 has 15 amino acids. Per germline, CDR1 MNHNS and CDR2 SASEGT. Trimming removed 1 base at V and 9 bases at J, with 13 bases between. The CDR3 nucleotides are TGTGCCAGCAGTGAAGTTGGGGGGAGGATTTCACCCCTCCACTTT. Encoded protein: CASSEVGGRISPLHF.

This clone turned up a few times. The CDR3 DNA reads as TGTGCCAGCTCAGCACAGGGGGCGGAGACCCAGTACTTC. As protein: CASSAQGAETQYF. The chain combines TRBV18 with TRBJ2-5; 9 bases align to TRBD1. The germline gives CDR1 KGHSH, CDR2 LQKENI. V shed 5 bases and J 5 bases; nucleotides not matched to a gene: 3. The CDR3 is made up of 13 amino acids.

CDR3 sequence reads: CASSYRTYEQYF. The CDR3 DNA reads as TGTGCCAGCAGTTACAGAACCTACGAGCAGTACTTC. The V gene is TRBV5-8, the J gene TRBJ2-7; D call uncertain. The CDR3 extends over 12 amino acids. Trimming left V 5 bases short and J 2 bases short, with 8 bases between. The germline V gene has CDR1 SGHTS and CDR2 YDEGEE. The full variable domain, with the rest looked up from reference TRBV5-8 and TRBJ2-7, is EAGVTQSPTHLIKTRGQQATLRCSPISGHTSVYWYQQALGLGLQFLLWYDEGEERNRGNFPPRFSGRQFPNYSSELNVNALELEDSALYLCASSYRTYEQYFGPGTRLTVT.

V usage is TRBV6-1 and J usage is TRBJ2-3, with 12 bases lining up with TRBD2. With 6 bases clipped from V and 8 bases from J, the junction kept 9 bases outside the gene matches. The germline CDR1 and CDR2 sequences are MNHNS and SASEGT. The CDR3 consists of 15 residues. The CDR3 sequence: CASRYLAGGPGTQYF. For the CDR3, the DNA is TGTGCCAGCAGGTATCTAGCGGGAGGGCCGGGTACGCAGTATTTT.

This clone was detected a few times. This chain joins TRBV5-1 and TRBJ1-4; possibly TRBD1 for D (6 bases). CDR1 is SGHRS, CDR2 YFSETQ, per germline. Trimming stripped 0 bases from V and 8 bases from J, with 14 bases between. The CDR3 has 15 residues. The chain's CDR3 is CASSLEAGEREKLFF. In DNA, the CDR3 is TGCGCCAGCAGCTTGGAAGCAGGGGAGAGGGAAAAACTGTTTTTT.

The chain has TRBV5-4 and TRBJ2-1, with D perhaps TRBD2 (6 bases). Germline loops: CDR1 SGHNT, CDR2 YYREEE (reference sequence). V dropped 1 base and J dropped 4 bases, with 15 bases sitting between them. This CDR3 is built from 16 residues. DNA of the CDR3: TGTGCCAGCAGCTTGCGGGAGTCTAGCTCATACAATGAGCAGTTCTTC. Its protein product is CASSLRESSSYNEQFF.

This sequence joins TRBV7-9 and TRBJ1-2; TRBD1 might be the D (5 bases). V was clipped by 5 bases and J by 3 bases, with 10 bases between them. The V gene's germline CDR1 is SEHNR and CDR2 FQNEAQ (reference sequence). The CDR3 consists of 13 residues. CDR3 loop: CASSGGEDYGYTF. CDR3 nucleotides: TGTGCCAGCAGCGGGGGAGAGGACTATGGCTACACCTTC. Drawing the rest from reference TRBV7-9 and TRBJ1-2, the complete variable domain is DTGVSQNPRHKITKRGQNVTFRCDPISEHNRLYWYRQTLGQGPEFLTYFQNEAQLEKSRLLSDRFSAERPKGSFSTLEIQRTEQGDSAMYLCASSGGEDYGYTFGSGTRLTVV.

The rearrangement joins TRBV5-1 to TRBJ1-2, with D possibly TRBD1 on 5 matching bases. V was shortened by 0 bases and J by 8 bases, with 14 bases between the two germline ends. This CDR3 is built from 14 residues. From germline, CDR1 is SGHRS and CDR2 YFSETQ. CDR3 bases: TGCGCCAGCAGCTTGGCGGCAGGGACCTTAGGCTACACCTTC. Encoded protein: CASSLAAGTLGYTF.

The chain combines TRBV4-1 with TRBJ1-3, with D unclear. In germline, CDR1 is MGHRA, CDR2 YSYEKL. This CDR3 region has 15 residues. The ends were cut back, 4 bases at V and 0 bases at J, with 10 bases in the middle. The CDR3 DNA reads as TGCGCCAGCAGCCTATTTTCGAGCTCTGGAAACACCATATATTTT. This translates into CASSLFSSSGNTIYF.

The rearrangement links TRBV27 to TRBJ2-5; 7 bases agree with TRBD1. This CDR3 has 14 amino acids. Germline V gene data show CDR1 as MNHEY and CDR2 as SMNVEV (reference sequence). V shed 5 bases and J 4 bases; nucleotides not matched to a gene: 7. CDR3 DNA: TGTGCCAGCAGTCCCTACGGGACAGTAGAGACCCAGTACTTC. This gives the protein CASSPYGTVETQYF.